These T cell receptor beta chains were read from a single sample in a study of cytomegalovirus exposure and HLA in healthy donors. Produced via immunoSEQ multiplex PCR; TCRdb's table is partial and in-frame only. Counted here are 250,000 to 300,000 clones, 84% occurring once; the ten biggest clones make up roughly 2%. The sequenced sample consisted of PBMCs. The origin of the receptors is a woman aged 40 to 50 in good health and CMV-seropositive. Each CDR3 is given with its conserved first and last residue. A D gene is named only where the DNA matches it firmly. A row's size may be missing; if present it is once, few, many or a size class.

j_call | clone_size | d_call | v_call | cdr3_aa | cdr3_nt
TRBJ2-1 | NA | NA | TRBV6-1 | CASSPGWGRNEQFF | TGTGCCAGCAGCCCCGGGTGGGGGCGCAATGAGCAGTTCTTC
TRBJ2-3 | once | TRBD2 | TRBV2 | CASSERESTDTQYF | TGTGCCAGCAGTGAGCGGGAGAGCACAGATACGCAGTATTTT
TRBJ2-3 | NA | NA | TRBV10-3 | CAISESSIKFTDTQYF | TGTGCCATCAGTGAGTCGAGCATCAAATTCACAGATACGCAGTATTTT
TRBJ1-3 | once | TRBD1 | TRBV18 | CASSPGQGSGNTIYF | TGTGCCAGCTCACCGGGACAGGGTTCTGGAAACACCATATATTTT
TRBJ1-2 | NA | NA | TRBV5-1 | CASSLATLGSGYTF | TGCGCCAGCAGCTTGGCCACGCTTGGGAGTGGCTACACCTTC
TRBJ1-5 | NA | NA | TRBV28 | CASRVIGRDSNQPQHF | TGTGCCAGCAGGGTAATAGGGAGAGACTCCAATCAGCCCCAGCATTTT
TRBJ2-1 | NA | TRBD1 | TRBV9 | CASSPHDRGQGANEQFF | TGTGCCAGCAGCCCACATGATAGGGGACAGGGGGCCAATGAGCAGTTCTTC
TRBJ1-5 | NA | NA | TRBV4-3 | CASSQEGRQPQHF | TGCGCCAGCAGCCAAGAGGGGAGGCAGCCCCAGCATTTT
TRBJ1-2 | NA | TRBD1 | TRBV27 | CASNPTGVGHGYTF | TGTGCCAGCAACCCGACAGGGGTGGGGCACGGCTACACCTTC
TRBJ1-4 | NA | NA | TRBV4-2 | CASSQGGRGGEKLFF | TGTGCCAGCAGCCAAGGGGGGAGGGGAGGTGAAAAACTGTTTTTT
TRBJ1-1 | NA | NA | TRBV7-2 | CASSQQGTEAFF | TGTGCCAGCAGCCAACAGGGCACTGAAGCTTTCTTT
TRBJ1-2 | NA | NA | TRBV4-3 | CASSQAPRNIDYGYTF | TGCGCCAGCAGCCAAGCGCCCAGGAACATTGACTATGGCTACACCTTC
TRBJ2-7 | NA | TRBD2 | TRBV4-1 | CASSQDWEGRHEQYF | TGCGCCAGCAGCCAAGATTGGGAGGGCCGCCACGAGCAGTACTTC
TRBJ2-1 | NA | TRBD2 | TRBV4-1 | CASSQQRERDEQFF | TGCGCCAGCAGCCAACAGCGGGAGAGGGATGAGCAGTTCTTC
TRBJ1-4 | NA | TRBD1 | TRBV5-6 | CASSPEGRGEEKLFF | TGTGCCAGCAGCCCGGAGGGCAGGGGGGAAGAAAAACTGTTTTTT
TRBJ2-1 | NA | TRBD2 | TRBV19 | CASSRRSGSWNEQFF | TGTGCCAGTAGTAGAAGAAGCGGGAGTTGGAATGAGCAGTTCTTC